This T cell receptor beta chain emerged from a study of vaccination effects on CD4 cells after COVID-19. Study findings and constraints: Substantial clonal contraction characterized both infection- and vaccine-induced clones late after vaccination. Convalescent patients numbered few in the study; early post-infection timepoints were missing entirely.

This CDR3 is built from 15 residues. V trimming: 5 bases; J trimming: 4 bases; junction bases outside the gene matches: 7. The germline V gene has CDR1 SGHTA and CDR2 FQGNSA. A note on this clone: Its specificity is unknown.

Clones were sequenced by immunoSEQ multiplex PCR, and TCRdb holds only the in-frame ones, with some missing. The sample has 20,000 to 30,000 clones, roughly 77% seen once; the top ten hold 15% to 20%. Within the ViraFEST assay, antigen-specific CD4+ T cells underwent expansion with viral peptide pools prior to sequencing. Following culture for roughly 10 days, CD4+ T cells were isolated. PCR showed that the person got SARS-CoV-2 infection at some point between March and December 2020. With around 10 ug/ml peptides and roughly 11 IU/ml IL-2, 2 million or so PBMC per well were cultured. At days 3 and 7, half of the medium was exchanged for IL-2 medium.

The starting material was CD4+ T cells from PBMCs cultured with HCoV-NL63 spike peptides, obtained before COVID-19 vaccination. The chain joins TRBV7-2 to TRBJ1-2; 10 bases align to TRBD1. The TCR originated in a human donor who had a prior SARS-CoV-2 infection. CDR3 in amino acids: CASSPTGQGGYGYTF. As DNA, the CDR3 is TGTGCCAGCAGCCCAACAGGACAGGGGGGCTATGGCTACACCTTC.